This T cell receptor beta chain was identified in a study of Ad26.COV2.S vaccination and SARS-CoV-2 variants. The protocol was immunoSEQ multiplex PCR, while the TCRdb copy is restricted to in-frame clones and leaves out a portion. The data show 350,000 to 600,000 clones, nearly 90% seen once. The sample's treatment: over 15 received Ad26.COV2.S at low or high dose, single or two shots; a few received placebo; per-sample allocation not given. Day 63 following the first vaccine or placebo injection was when the samples were taken. With V trimmed by 5 bases and J by 3 bases, 4 bases remained unmatched. From germline, CDR1 is LNHNV and CDR2 YYDKDF (reference sequence). The CDR3 is made up of 14 amino acids.

The material was peripheral blood, obtained in a trial of Ad26.COV2.S vaccine versus placebo. The sequence derives from a person between 18 and 65 years old who received the Ad26.COV2.S COVID-19 vaccine or a placebo. V usage is TRBV15 and J usage is TRBJ1-5; the match to TRBD1 covers 7 bases. The CDR3 DNA is TGTGCCACCAGCGGGACAGTGTACAATCAGCCCCAGCATTTT. Translation gives CATSGTVYNQPQHF.